The 15 T cell receptor beta chains below were found in one sample sequenced in a study of blood T cell repertoires in COVID-19. Clones were read by immunoSEQ multiplex PCR, and TCRdb kept only the in-frame ones, dropping some. The top ten hold 0.76% of the sample, which has 150,000 to 200,000 clones, approximately 94% seen once. The sequenced material came from peripheral blood. The receptors here all came from a man between 25 and 39 years old with COVID-19, enrolled during active disease.

The chain employs TRBV25-1 and TRBJ1-3; possibly TRBD1 for D (6 bases). V lost 4 bases and J 1 base, leaving 17 bases between the germline ends. The CDR3 covers 17 residues. The germline CDR1 and CDR2 sequences are MGHDK and SYGVNS. This CDR3 is CASSATGQIRSGNTIYF. In DNA form, the CDR3 reads TGTGCCAGCAGTGCCACCGGACAGATCAGATCTGGAAACACCATATATTTT.

The chain links TRBV6-8 to TRBJ2-3, with 10 bases lining up with TRBD2. V lost 7 bases to trimming and J lost 5 bases; unmatched junction nucleotides: 24. In germline, CDR1 is MNHGY, CDR2 SAAAGT. The CDR3 is 20 residues long. Written as DNA, the CDR3 is TGTGCCAGCAAGGGGGTCCGGACTAGCGGCCTTAATTGTCGGAGAGATACGCAGTATTTT. This codes for CASKGVRTSGLNCRRDTQYF.

This clone was seen just once. The chain links TRBV10-1 to TRBJ2-2; TRBD2 agrees at 11 bases. The CDR3 contains 16 residues. From germline, CDR1 is WNHNN and CDR2 SYGVQD (reference sequence). J was trimmed by 1 base and V by 5 bases; bases with no gene match: 3. The CDR3, as DNA: TGCGCCAGCAGTACTAGCGGGGGATTGAACACCGGGGAGCTGTTTTTT. Protein: CASSTSGGLNTGELFF.

The V gene is TRBV6-5, the J gene TRBJ2-2; a weak D match, TRBD1 (6 bases). Trimming took 4 bases from V and 1 from J, leaving 7 bases between them. Germline CDR1 is MNHEY and CDR2 is SVGAGI. The CDR3 sequence is 14 residues long. This chain's CDR3 is CASSWGQNTGELFF. The DNA for the CDR3 is TGTGCCAGCAGTTGGGGACAGAACACCGGGGAGCTGTTTTTT.

Points on this clone: The germline gene is not matched at one end of the junction; a read error may be the cause. The chain combines TRBV19 with TRBJ2-1; TRBD2 matches at 10 bases. This CDR3 spans 15 amino acids. Germline CDR1 reads LNHDA; CDR2 reads SQIVND (reference sequence). CDR3 coding DNA: TGTGCCAGCAGTACCCTAGCGGGGGCCTACAATGAGCAGTTCTTC. It is translated as CASSTLAGAYNEQFF. The whole variable domain, filled in from reference TRBV19 and TRBJ2-1, reads DGGITQSPKYLFRKEGQNVTLSCEQNLNHDAMYWYRQDPGQGLRLIYYSQIVNDFQKGDIAEGYSVSREKKESFPLTVTSAQKNPTAFYLCASSTLAGAYNEQFFGPGTRLTVL.

The J gene is TRBJ2-1, the V gene TRBV28; 8 bases map to TRBD2. The V segment lost 8 bases and the J segment 5 bases; nucleotides outside the gene matches: 11. Per the germline V gene, CDR1 is MDHEN and CDR2 is SYDVKM. The CDR3 sequence is 15 residues long. CDR3: CASATGGVRDNEQFF. The CDR3 DNA follows: TGTGCCAGCGCTACCGGGGGGGTTAGGGACAATGAGCAGTTCTTC.

The V and J genes are TRBV28 and TRBJ1-2, with TRBD1 matching 7 bases. The CDR3 is 13 residues long. CDR1 and CDR2 from the germline V gene are MDHEN and SYDVKM. The trim removed 6 bases at V and 2 bases at J, leaving 3 bases unmatched. As DNA, the CDR3 is TGTGCCAGCAGCCAGGGACAGAACTATGGCTACACCTTC. Its protein product is CASSQGQNYGYTF.

The CDR3 is CASSYGGASNYGYTF. The CDR3 bases are TGTGCCAGCAGTTACGGAGGGGCAAGTAACTATGGCTACACCTTC. The J gene is TRBJ1-2, the V gene TRBV6-5; a weak D match, TRBD1 (5 bases). The CDR3 extends over 15 amino acids. The V and J ends lost 2 bases and 1 base respectively, with 11 bases between them. Germline values: CDR1 MNHEY, CDR2 SVGAGI.

The chain has TRBV5-1 and TRBJ1-2, with TRBD1 identical over 8 bases. This CDR3 has 13 amino acids. The germline gives CDR1 SGHRS, CDR2 YFSETQ. V shed 0 bases, J shed 8 bases, and the junction held 3 bases outside the gene matches. The CDR3 loop reads CASSLGRGQGYTF. DNA of the CDR3: TGCGCCAGCAGCTTGGGCAGGGGGCAGGGCTACACCTTC.

Here the CDR3 reads CASSTGGGTEAFF. The CDR3 region has the DNA TGTGCCAGCAGCACCGGGGGAGGGACTGAAGCTTTCTTT. The V and J genes are TRBV7-3 and TRBJ1-1, with D tentatively TRBD1 (5 bases). This CDR3 comprises 13 residues. V dropped 5 bases and J dropped 5 bases, with 12 bases sitting between them. Per germline, CDR1 SGHTA and CDR2 FQGTGA.

V is TRBV3-1 (or the pseudogene TRBV3-2) and J is TRBJ1-6, with D unresolved. Germline lookup yields CDR1 LGHDT and CDR2 YNNKEL (reference sequence). Trimming cost V 6 bases and J 8 bases, with 8 bases left between them. The CDR3 has 12 amino acids. The CDR3 is CASRTADSPLHF. The CDR3 DNA follows: TGTGCCAGCAGAACAGCAGATTCACCCCTCCACTTT.

V gene TRBV7-3 combines with J gene TRBJ2-3, with 9 nucleotides matching TRBD2. Germline V gives CDR1 SGHTA, CDR2 FQGTGA. This CDR3 is 15 amino acids long. Trimming cost V 2 bases and J 5 bases; bases outside gene matches: 5. The CDR3 DNA sequence: TGTGCCAGCAGCTTAGCGGGGGGGATGGGAGATACGCAGTATTTT. Protein: CASSLAGGMGDTQYF.

This chain uses TRBV7-2 with TRBJ2-5; perhaps TRBD1 as D (5 bases). The CDR3 covers 14 residues. Germline V gene lookup returns CDR1 SGHTA and CDR2 FQGNSA. Trimming removed 0 bases from V and 4 bases from J, with 9 bases in between. The CDR3 reads CASSLALRVETQYF. DNA of the CDR3: TGTGCCAGCAGCTTAGCTCTCAGGGTAGAGACCCAGTACTTC.

The J gene is TRBJ2-7, the V gene TRBV16, with D unclear. V shed 5 bases and J shed 2 bases, with 13 bases lying between them. The germline V gene encodes CDR1 KGHSY and CDR2 FQNENV. This CDR3 spans 14 amino acids. Written as DNA, the CDR3 is TGTGCCAGCAGCACGAGGCCGCTTCCCTACGAGCAGTACTTC. The encoded protein is CASSTRPLPYEQYF. Using reference TRBV16 and TRBJ2-7 for the parts outside the CDR3, the full variable domain is GEEVAQTPKHLVRGEGQKAKLYCAPIKGHSYVFWYQQVLKNEFKFLISFQNENVFDETGMPKERFSAKCLPNSPCSLEIQATKLEDSAVYFCASSTRPLPYEQYFGPGTRLTVT.

V gene TRBV2 combines with J gene TRBJ1-5; 7 bases line up with TRBD1. Germline V gene lookup returns CDR1 SNHLY and CDR2 FYNNEI. The CDR3 has 13 amino acids. Trimming cost V 6 bases and J 5 bases; bases outside gene matches: 4. This CDR3 reads CASRDTGDQPQHF. In DNA, the CDR3 is TGTGCCAGCAGAGATACAGGGGATCAGCCCCAGCATTTT.